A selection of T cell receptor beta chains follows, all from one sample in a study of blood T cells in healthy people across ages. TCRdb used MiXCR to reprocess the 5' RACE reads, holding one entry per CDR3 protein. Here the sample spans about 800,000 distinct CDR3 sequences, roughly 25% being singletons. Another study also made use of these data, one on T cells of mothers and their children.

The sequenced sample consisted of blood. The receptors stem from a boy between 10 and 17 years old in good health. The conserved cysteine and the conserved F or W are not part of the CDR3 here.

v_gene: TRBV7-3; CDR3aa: ASSFVSGGQETQY
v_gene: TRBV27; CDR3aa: ASSATGAGNTIY
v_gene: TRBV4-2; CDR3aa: ASSLTSGRANTGELF
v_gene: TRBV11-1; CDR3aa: ASSLDTVGREQY
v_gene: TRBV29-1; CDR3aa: SGDSYTEAF
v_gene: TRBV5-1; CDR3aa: ASSLLTSGRDTQY
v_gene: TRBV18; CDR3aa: ASSPGRDDIRY
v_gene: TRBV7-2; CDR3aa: ASSLGRGTSGGNEQF
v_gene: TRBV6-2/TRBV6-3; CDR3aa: ATNSPGVIQY
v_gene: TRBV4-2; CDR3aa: ASSHLAGPQGNEQF
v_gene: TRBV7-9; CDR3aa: ASSLGQVGISYGYT
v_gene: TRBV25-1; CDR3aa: ASSRGSIETQY
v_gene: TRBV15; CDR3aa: ATSRVPTSGRGTDTQY
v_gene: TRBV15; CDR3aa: ATSRATGDLNYGYT
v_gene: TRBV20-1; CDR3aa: SARDGRNSYEQY
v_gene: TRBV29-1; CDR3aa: SVGTVNEKLF
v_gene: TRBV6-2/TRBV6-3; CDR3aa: ASSDTGVRNQPQH
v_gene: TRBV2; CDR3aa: ASRGAVGVNSNEQF
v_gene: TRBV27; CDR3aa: ASSLFGGGNQPQH
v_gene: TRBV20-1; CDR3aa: SARLAGGGEAF
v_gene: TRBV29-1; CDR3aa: SAKDYLATSYNEQF
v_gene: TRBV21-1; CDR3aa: ASSKIFQGDQPQH
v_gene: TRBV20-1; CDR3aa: SARGFYRDGEVEQY
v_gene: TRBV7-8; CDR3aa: ASSDAASEQY
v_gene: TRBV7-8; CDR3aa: ASSLATGPDFRF
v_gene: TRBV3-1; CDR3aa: ASSQFGVRTDTQY
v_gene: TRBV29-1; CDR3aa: SVGGLEAF
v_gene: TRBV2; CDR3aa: ASVAESYNEQF
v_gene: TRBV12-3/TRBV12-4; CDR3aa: ASRRWGAGEQY
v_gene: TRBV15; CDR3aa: ATSSYQINEQF
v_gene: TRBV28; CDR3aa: ASSLSWAGGGSGELF
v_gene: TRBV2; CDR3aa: ASNHRNSYEQY
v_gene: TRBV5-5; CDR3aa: ARSLVLAGMNEQY
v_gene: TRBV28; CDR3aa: ASSTWGYEQF
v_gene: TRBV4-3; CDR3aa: ASSQGSGRASEQF
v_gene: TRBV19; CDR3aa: ASSGGLLGEEQF
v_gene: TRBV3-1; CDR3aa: ASRQTGTSGLNEQF